A single sample gave rise to the 20 T cell receptor beta chains below, sequenced in a study of cytomegalovirus exposure and HLA in healthy donors. In the PCR, 60 Vbeta and 13 Jbeta primers were used. TCRdb's table, derived via immunoSEQ multiplex PCR, lists solely in-frame clones and lacks some. The sample records about 170,000 clones, around 80% being singletons. The sequenced sample consisted of PBMCs. Every receptor here comes from a woman in her 30s in good health and CMV-seropositive.

The V and J genes are TRBV6-5 and TRBJ2-3; possibly TRBD2 for D (6 bases). This CDR3 spans 14 amino acids. V was trimmed by 6 bases and J by 2 bases, leaving 12 bases between them. Germline assignment: CDR1 MNHEY and CDR2 SVGAGI. The CDR3 sequence: CASRRGLPTDTQYF. As DNA, the CDR3 is TGTGCCAGCAGGCGGGGACTTCCCACAGATACGCAGTATTTT.

The rearrangement links TRBV4-1 to TRBJ1-6; D may be TRBD1 (5 bases). The CDR3 covers 13 residues. With 0 bases removed from V and 13 bases from J, the gap between germline ends came to 10 bases. The germline gives CDR1 MGHRA, CDR2 YSYEKL. This chain's CDR3 is CASSQERGVPLHF. The CDR3 DNA is TGCGCCAGCAGCCAAGAGCGGGGGGTCCCCCTCCACTTT.

The V gene is TRBV5-5, the J gene TRBJ2-1, with 7 bases lining up with TRBD2. The CDR3 loop spans 13 amino acids. The V segment lost 7 bases and the J segment 2 bases; nucleotides outside the gene matches: 3. The germline V gene has CDR1 SGHKS and CDR2 YYEKEE (reference sequence). The CDR3 sequence: CASGLAAYNEQFF. The CDR3 DNA reads TGTGCCAGCGGGCTAGCGGCCTACAATGAGCAGTTCTTC.

This clone was observed once. V is TRBV6-5 and J is TRBJ2-5; 8 bases fit TRBD1. The J call is doubtful: the DNA matches TRBJ2-7 better. The germline V gene has CDR1 MNHEY and CDR2 SVGAGI. This CDR3 is 14 amino acids long. CDR3 in amino acids: CASSDRGVSYEQYF. DNA for the CDR3: TGTGCCAGCAGTGACAGGGGAGTCTCCTACGAGCAGTACTTC.

This clone is a singleton in its sample. This chain joins TRBV7-2 and TRBJ2-7; D perhaps matches TRBD1 (7 bases). The CDR3 consists of 15 residues. The V end lost 3 bases, the J end lost 0 bases, and 12 bases lay between the germline ends. In germline, CDR1 is SGHTA, CDR2 FQGNSA. This CDR3 is CASSLEGARSYEQYF. CDR3 DNA sequence: TGTGCCAGCAGCTTGGAGGGGGCTCGCTCCTACGAGCAGTACTTC.

This clone was picked up a small number of times. V is TRBV7-2 and J is TRBJ2-3; TRBD1 matches at 7 bases. The germline CDR1 and CDR2 sequences are SGHTA and FQGNSA. This CDR3 has 15 residues. V gave up 4 bases and J gave up 0 bases; unmatched junction bases: 4. The CDR3: CASSYRGTSTDTQYF. The CDR3 DNA is TGTGCCAGCAGCTACAGGGGCACGAGCACAGATACGCAGTATTTT.

The chain uses TRBV7-9 and TRBJ2-3, with D possibly TRBD1 on 5 matching bases. Trimming took off 2 bases at V and 1 base at J, with 7 bases between the two ends. CDR1 is SEHNR and CDR2 is FQNEAQ in the germline V gene (reference sequence). This CDR3 region has 14 residues. The CDR3 coding sequence is TGTGCCAGCAGCTTAAAGGGGCGCACAGATACGCAGTATTTT. Amino acids: CASSLKGRTDTQYF. The full variable domain, in which reference TRBV7-9 and TRBJ2-3 provide the parts outside the CDR3, is DTGVSQNPRHKITKRGQNVTFRCDPISEHNRLYWYRQTLGQGPEFLTYFQNEAQLEKSRLLSDRFSAERPKGSFSTLEIQRTEQGDSAMYLCASSLKGRTDTQYFGPGTRLTVL.

CDR3 sequence reads: CASSPLMGPEETQYF. CDR3 DNA sequence: TGTGCCAGCAGTCCCCTGATGGGCCCTGAAGAGACCCAGTACTTC. V is TRBV28 and J is TRBJ2-5, with no clear D. Germline lookup yields CDR1 MDHEN and CDR2 SYDVKM. The CDR3 covers 15 residues. Deletions cut 5 bases from V and 3 bases from J, with 16 bases between.

Turning to this clone: One junction end disagrees with the germline gene, perhaps due to a read error. The sample contains more than one DNA sequence encoding this CDR3. The chain combines TRBV5-1 with TRBJ1-1; a weak D match, TRBD1 (6 bases). This CDR3 is built from 14 residues. CDR1 SGHRS and CDR2 YFSETQ come from the germline V gene. The CDR3 here is CASRGDLGATEAFF. Here the CDR3 DNA reads TGCGCCAGCAGAGGGGACCTGGGGGCCACTGAAGCCTTCTTT.

The chain uses TRBV10-3 and TRBJ2-7; 7 positions agree with TRBD2. Germline trimming cut 4 bases from V and 4 bases from J; bases unmatched to any gene: 1. The CDR3 totals 12 residues. Per the germline V gene, CDR1 is ENHRY and CDR2 is SYGVKD. DNA of the CDR3: TGTGCCATCAGTGCCGGGGGGTACGAGCAGTACTTC. It specifies CAISAGGYEQYF.

V and J are TRBV14 and TRBJ2-1; tentatively, D is TRBD2 (6 bases). The CDR3 is made up of 16 amino acids. V lost 3 bases to trimming and J lost 5 bases, with 17 bases between them. The germline V gene encodes CDR1 SGHDN and CDR2 FVKESK. This chain's CDR3 is CASSQEGPSRNNEQFF. The CDR3 DNA is TGTGCCAGCAGCCAGGAGGGGCCTAGCCGCAACAATGAGCAGTTCTTC.

This clone has just one count. This chain joins TRBV6-1 and TRBJ1-5; D may be TRBD1 (5 bases). This CDR3 is built from 14 residues. V was trimmed by 4 bases and J by 5 bases, leaving 12 bases between them. The germline gives CDR1 MNHNS, CDR2 SASEGT. CDR3 DNA: TGTGCCAGCAGTGTTCGGACGGGGGATCAGCCCCAGCATTTT. Its protein is CASSVRTGDQPQHF.

The V and J genes are TRBV2 and TRBJ1-2, with 8 nucleotides matching TRBD1. Trimming at V came to 6 bases and at J to 6 bases, leaving 6 bases not matched to a gene. Germline V gene lookup returns CDR1 SNHLY and CDR2 FYNNEI. The CDR3 extends over 13 amino acids. DNA for the CDR3: TGTGCCAGCAGATCGGACAGGGTCGATGGCTACACCTTC. It specifies CASRSDRVDGYTF.

This chain connects TRBV27 to TRBJ1-1; 7 bases line up with TRBD1. V lost 7 bases, J lost 4 bases, and 15 bases stayed unmatched. CDR3 length: 16 amino acids. The V gene's germline CDR1 is MNHEY and CDR2 SMNVEV (reference sequence). The CDR3 bases are TGTGCCAGCAAAATTACAGGGGATCGGGGTGGCACTGAAGCTTTCTTT. This gives the protein CASKITGDRGGTEAFF.

The chain links TRBV5-8 to TRBJ2-1, with TRBD1 matching over 9 bases. This CDR3 contains 15 residues. Germline CDR1 and CDR2: SGHTS and YDEGEE. The V and J ends lost 4 bases and 6 bases, in that order; junction bases with no gene match: 8. CDR3 sequence: CASSRRTGVRNEQFF. The CDR3 nucleotides read TGTGCCAGCAGCCGACGGACAGGGGTGCGCAATGAGCAGTTCTTC. Filled out from reference TRBV5-8 and TRBJ2-1, the complete variable domain reads EAGVTQSPTHLIKTRGQQATLRCSPISGHTSVYWYQQALGLGLQFLLWYDEGEERNRGNFPPRFSGRQFPNYSSELNVNALELEDSALYLCASSRRTGVRNEQFFGPGTRLTVL.

The V and J genes are TRBV27 and TRBJ2-7; D not resolved. V was shortened by 4 bases and J by 3 bases, with 13 bases between the two germline ends. Looked up from germline, CDR1 is MNHEY and CDR2 is SMNVEV (reference sequence). CDR3 size: 14 residues. CDR3 sequence (DNA): TGTGCCAGCAGTTCAGGTTCAGGCCGCTACGAGCAGTACTTC. Protein sequence: CASSSGSGRYEQYF.

With regard to this clone: The sample holds other DNA sequences that translate to the same CDR3. The CDR3: CASSYFHQQGLEGYTF. Written as DNA, the CDR3 is TGTGCCAGCAGTTACTTCCATCAACAGGGATTGGAAGGCTACACCTTC. The chain couples TRBV6-5 to TRBJ1-2; D may be TRBD1 (6 bases). The CDR3 runs to 16 residues. Germline CDR1 is MNHEY and CDR2 is SVGAGI. V lost 1 base, J lost 8 bases, and 20 bases lay in between.

V usage is TRBV15 and J usage is TRBJ1-1, with D possibly matching TRBD1 (5 bases). Trimming shortened V by 3 bases and J by 5 bases, and 10 bases separated the two germline ends. Germline V CDR1 and CDR2: LNHNV, YYDKDF (reference sequence). This CDR3 contains 13 residues. The CDR3, as DNA: TGTGCCACCAGCAGGCAGGGAGGTACTGAAGCTTTCTTT. It specifies CATSRQGGTEAFF.

The chain recombines TRBV6-6 with TRBJ2-7, with TRBD2 matching 9 bases. CDR1 and CDR2 (germline): MNHNY, SVGAGI (reference sequence). The CDR3 is 15 residues long. With 2 bases clipped from V and 2 bases from J, the junction kept 4 bases outside the gene matches. CDR3 in DNA: TGTGCCAGCAGTTACGTGGCTAGCGGGGCCTACGAGCAGTACTTC. Amino acid sequence: CASSYVASGAYEQYF.

A single count supports this clone. V and J are TRBV30 and TRBJ2-1, with 9 bases that match TRBD2. Germline trimming cut 0 bases from V and 8 bases from J; bases unmatched to any gene: 11. Looked up from germline, CDR1 is GTSNPN and CDR2 is SVGIG (reference sequence). CDR3 size: 16 residues. The CDR3 DNA sequence: TGTGCCTGGAGTGTAGGTCAGCGGGAGGTTAGCGATGAGCAGTTCTTC. Translating gives CAWSVGQREVSDEQFF. Variable domain in full (rest from reference TRBV30 and TRBJ2-1): SQTIHQWPATLVQPVGSPLSLECTVEGTSNPNLYWYRQAAGRGLQLLFYSVGIGQISSEVPQNLSASRPQDRQFILSSKKLLLSDSGFYLCAWSVGQREVSDEQFFGPGTRLTVL.